These T cell receptor beta chains were read from a single sample in a study of shared clonotypes between healthy human individuals. Generated by immunoSEQ multiplex PCR, the TCRdb table keeps only in-frame clones and is missing some. The sample consists of 2,100,000 or so clones, almost 96% of them appearing once. The specimen sequenced was naive CD4+ T cells sorted from blood. All receptors derive from a man younger than 30 in good health. Both conserved end residues are part of each CDR3. The D gene is left open where the match is weak. Rows may omit the clone size; those that give it use once, few, many or a size class.

J: TRBJ2-1; V: TRBV18; D: .; size: .; DNA: TGTGCCAGCTCACCGAGACGGGACTCTAATGAGCAGTTCTTC; CDR3: CASSPRRDSNEQFF
J: TRBJ2-7; V: TRBV19; D: .; size: .; DNA: TGTGCCAGTAGTCTCCTCCGCGGAGGATCCTACGAGCAGTACTTC; CDR3: CASSLLRGGSYEQYF
J: TRBJ1-3; V: TRBV5-1; D: TRBD1; size: .; DNA: TGCGCCAGCAGCTTGGATAGAGGGGGCAACACCATATATTTT; CDR3: CASSLDRGGNTIYF
J: TRBJ2-1; V: TRBV29-1; D: .; size: .; DNA: TGCAGCGCACTACGAAGTGAGGGGGAGTTCTTC; CDR3: CSALRSEGEFF
J: TRBJ2-5; V: TRBV5-4; D: .; size: once; DNA: TGTGCCAGCAGCTTCGGACAGTGGGAGACCCAGTACTTC; CDR3: CASSFGQWETQYF
J: TRBJ2-3; V: TRBV15; D: TRBD2; size: .; DNA: TGTGCCACCAGCGCTTCGCTAGCGGGAGCAGGCCGGGATACGCAGTATTTT; CDR3: CATSASLAGAGRDTQYF
J: TRBJ2-1; V: TRBV28; D: TRBD2; size: .; DNA: TGTGCCAGCAGTTTAGGACTAGCGGGGGGGCAAAATGAGCAGTTCTTC; CDR3: CASSLGLAGGQNEQFF
J: TRBJ1-5; V: TRBV10-1; D: .; size: few; DNA: TGCGCCAGCAGTGAGTCGCGGGGTCAGCCCCAGCATTTT; CDR3: CASSESRGQPQHF
J: TRBJ2-3; V: TRBV11-2; D: .; size: .; DNA: TGTGCCAGCAGCTCCGACGGAGACAGCACAGATACGCAGTATTTT; CDR3: CASSSDGDSTDTQYF
J: TRBJ2-1; V: TRBV6-5; D: .; size: .; DNA: TGTGCCAGCAGTTATAAGAGACTTAATAGGAACAATGAGCAGTTCTTC; CDR3: CASSYKRLNRNNEQFF
J: TRBJ2-3; V: TRBV9; D: .; size: .; DNA: TGTGCCAGCAGCGCGGGACCAATACACACAGATACGCAGTATTTT; CDR3: CASSAGPIHTDTQYF
J: TRBJ1-1; V: TRBV30; D: .; size: .; DNA: TGTGCCTGGAGTGAATGGGAGCGAGACACTGAAGCTTTCTTT; CDR3: CAWSEWERDTEAFF
J: TRBJ1-4; V: TRBV5-4; D: .; size: .; DNA: TGTGCCAGCAGCTTGCAAGGGGGTGGTGAAAAACTGTTTTTT; CDR3: CASSLQGGGEKLFF
J: TRBJ1-1; V: TRBV6-5; D: .; size: .; DNA: TGTGCCAGCAGGAAAGAGGGGGGAAACACTGAAGCTTTCTTT; CDR3: CASRKEGGNTEAFF
J: TRBJ1-6; V: TRBV19; D: .; size: .; DNA: TGTGCCAGTAGTATGTCCAGGTTACTGGCACCCCTCCACTTT; CDR3: CASSMSRLLAPLHF
J: TRBJ2-2; V: TRBV5-6; D: .; size: .; DNA: TGTGCCAGCAGCTTGGCCTCAGCCGGGGAGCTGTTTTTT; CDR3: CASSLASAGELFF
J: TRBJ2-2; V: TRBV13; D: .; size: .; DNA: TGTGCCAGCAGCTTAAGGCCCAGGACGAACACCGGGGAGCTGTTTTTT; CDR3: CASSLRPRTNTGELFF
J: TRBJ1-1; V: TRBV2; D: .; size: .; DNA: TGTGCCAGCAGTGCCTCGACTAACACTGAAGCTTTCTTT; CDR3: CASSASTNTEAFF
J: TRBJ1-3; V: TRBV5-1; D: .; size: once; DNA: TGCGCCAGCAGCCCGGGGGGCAACACCATATATTTT; CDR3: CASSPGGNTIYF
J: TRBJ1-1; V: TRBV23-1; D: .; size: .; DNA: TGCGCCAGCAATCCGACGGGGGCGATCAACACTGAAGCTTTCTTT; CDR3: CASNPTGAINTEAFF
J: TRBJ1-3; V: TRBV28; D: .; size: .; DNA: TGTGCCAGCAGTGCCGGGGGGGCTGGAAACACCATATATTTT; CDR3: CASSAGGAGNTIYF
J: TRBJ2-7; V: TRBV11-3; D: TRBD2; size: .; DNA: TGTGCCAGCAGCTTAAGGGGCTGGGGACTAGCGGAACTATACGAGCAGTACTTC; CDR3: CASSLRGWGLAELYEQYF
J: TRBJ2-7; V: TRBV2; D: .; size: .; DNA: TGTGCCAGCAGTTCAGTAGGCGGCTACGAGCAGTACTTC; CDR3: CASSSVGGYEQYF
J: TRBJ1-1; V: TRBV10-3; D: .; size: .; DNA: TGTGCCATCAGTGAGTCGGTCCTGAACGGGGCTTTCTTT; CDR3: CAISESVLNGAFF
J: TRBJ2-7; V: TRBV19; D: TRBD2; size: .; DNA: TGTGCCAGTAGTGGGACTAGCGGGAGTTCCCACGAGCAGTACTTC; CDR3: CASSGTSGSSHEQYF
J: TRBJ2-5; V: TRBV5-1; D: .; size: .; DNA: TGCGCCAGCAGCTTGGCCGTAGCTTCAGGGCAAGAGACCCAGTACTTC; CDR3: CASSLAVASGQETQYF
J: TRBJ1-6; V: TRBV7-3; D: .; size: .; DNA: TGTGCCAGCAGCTCCCAGGGGAGTAATTCACCCCTCCACTTT; CDR3: CASSSQGSNSPLHF
J: TRBJ1-2; V: TRBV6-5; D: TRBD1; size: .; DNA: TGTGCCAGCAGGGATACAGGGGATAGGTCTGGCTACACCTTC; CDR3: CASRDTGDRSGYTF
J: TRBJ2-5; V: TRBV10-2; D: .; size: once; DNA: TGCGCCAGCAGTGCCCAGGGCCAAGAGACCCAGTACTTC; CDR3: CASSAQGQETQYF
J: TRBJ2-5; V: TRBV5-6; D: .; size: .; DNA: TGTGCCAGCAGCCAAGGGGCGGGACAAGAGACCCAGTACTTC; CDR3: CASSQGAGQETQYF
J: TRBJ1-2; V: TRBV2; D: .; size: .; DNA: TGTGCCAGCAGTCTTTCCCGCGACAGTGGAGGCTACACCTTC; CDR3: CASSLSRDSGGYTF
J: TRBJ1-1; V: TRBV4-1; D: .; size: .; DNA: TGCGCCAGCAGTCCAGGGCGCCGGAACACTGAAGCTTTCTTT; CDR3: CASSPGRRNTEAFF
J: TRBJ2-7; V: TRBV28; D: .; size: .; DNA: TGTGCCAGCAGTATCCGACAGCCCTACGAGCAGTACTTC; CDR3: CASSIRQPYEQYF
J: TRBJ1-2; V: TRBV5-1; D: TRBD1; size: .; DNA: TGCGCCAGCAGCTTGGTTCTGGGGGACAGTGGCTACACCTTC; CDR3: CASSLVLGDSGYTF
J: TRBJ1-1; V: TRBV6-5; D: .; size: .; DNA: TGTGCCAGCAGTTACTCGACCCCTTTATACAGGGCTGCTTTCTTT; CDR3: CASSYSTPLYRAAFF
J: TRBJ2-7; V: TRBV2; D: TRBD2; size: .; DNA: TGTGCCAGCAGTATCGGACTAGCGGCCTACGAGCAGTACTTC; CDR3: CASSIGLAAYEQYF
J: TRBJ2-7; V: TRBV5-1; D: TRBD2; size: .; DNA: TGCGCCAGCAGCCCGGCGGGGGGTACCCAAACCTACGAGCAGTACTTC; CDR3: CASSPAGGTQTYEQYF
J: TRBJ1-2; V: TRBV5-1; D: .; size: .; DNA: TGCGCCAGCAGCTCGTCAGGGTCTAACTATGGCTACACCTTC; CDR3: CASSSSGSNYGYTF
J: TRBJ1-1; V: TRBV7-8; D: .; size: .; DNA: TGTGCCAGTGGGGGATCCCGGAACACTGAAGCTTTCTTT; CDR3: CASGGSRNTEAFF
J: TRBJ2-7; V: TRBV2; D: .; size: .; DNA: TGTGCCAGCAGTGATCCAGGGGAGGTGTGGGACGAGCAGTACTTC; CDR3: CASSDPGEVWDEQYF
J: TRBJ1-2; V: TRBV9; D: .; size: .; DNA: TGTGCCAGCACCACCGGGACGAACTATGGCTACACCTTC; CDR3: CASTTGTNYGYTF
J: TRBJ2-5; V: TRBV9; D: TRBD2; size: .; DNA: TGTGCCAGCAGCGGACTAGCGGGAGAGACCCAGTACTTC; CDR3: CASSGLAGETQYF
J: TRBJ2-4; V: TRBV5-1; D: TRBD1; size: .; DNA: TGCGCCAGCAGCTATTGGGACAGGGACAAAAACATTCAGTACTTC; CDR3: CASSYWDRDKNIQYF
J: TRBJ2-7; V: TRBV7-2; D: TRBD2; size: .; DNA: TGTGCCAGCAGCTTCACTAGCGGAACAAAACACTTC; CDR3: CASSFTSGTKHF
J: TRBJ2-3; V: TRBV19; D: TRBD2; size: .; DNA: TGTGCCAGTACCGGGACTAGCGGGAGTTCAAGGTCGGATACGCAGTATTTT; CDR3: CASTGTSGSSRSDTQYF
J: TRBJ2-7; V: TRBV6-1; D: TRBD1; size: .; DNA: TGTGCCAGCAGTGAAGCGGGGACAGCCACCTACGAGCAGTACTTC; CDR3: CASSEAGTATYEQYF
J: TRBJ2-6; V: TRBV25-1; D: .; size: .; DNA: TGTGCCAGCAGTATGGCTGGGGCCAACGTCCTGACTTTC; CDR3: CASSMAGANVLTF
J: TRBJ1-2; V: TRBV28; D: TRBD1; size: .; DNA: TGTGCCAGCAGTATAACTCTCCCTGGGGGACAGGGTAACTATGGCTACACCTTC; CDR3: CASSITLPGGQGNYGYTF
J: TRBJ1-1; V: TRBV14; D: .; size: .; DNA: TGTGCCAGCAGCCCTCTAACCGACATGAACACTGAAGCTTTCTTT; CDR3: CASSPLTDMNTEAFF
J: TRBJ2-1; V: TRBV7-9; D: .; size: .; DNA: TGTGCCAGCAGCTTCCACACCATCTCCTACAATGAGCAGTTCTTC; CDR3: CASSFHTISYNEQFF
J: TRBJ2-7; V: TRBV21-1; D: .; size: once; DNA: TGTGCCAGCAGCAAAGGGGGACGGGACCCCTACGAGCAGTACTTC; CDR3: CASSKGGRDPYEQYF
J: TRBJ1-2; V: TRBV5-1; D: TRBD1; size: .; DNA: TGCGCCAGCAGCCGGACAGGAGGGGCCTATGGCTACACCTTC; CDR3: CASSRTGGAYGYTF
J: TRBJ1-3; V: TRBV19; D: .; size: .; DNA: TGTGCCAGTAGTCTTTCGTGGCAGACAAGAAACACCATATATTTT; CDR3: CASSLSWQTRNTIYF
J: TRBJ1-5; V: TRBV27; D: .; size: .; DNA: TGTGCCAGCACCCTGGACAGCCGCAATCAGCCCCAGCATTTT; CDR3: CASTLDSRNQPQHF
J: TRBJ2-2; V: TRBV5-1; D: TRBD1; size: .; DNA: TGCGCCAGCAGCCAGACAGGGATCGGGGAGCTGTTTTTT; CDR3: CASSQTGIGELFF
J: TRBJ2-2; V: TRBV18; D: .; size: .; DNA: TGTGCCAGCTCACCAACGGGCGGTGCGAACACCGGGGAGCTGTTTTTT; CDR3: CASSPTGGANTGELFF
J: TRBJ1-1; V: TRBV6-5; D: .; size: .; DNA: TGTGCCAGCAGTCCCCCCCGGGGCGCCCCTGAAGCTTTCTTT; CDR3: CASSPPRGAPEAFF